The 31 T cell receptor beta chains below were found in one sample sequenced in a study of cytomegalovirus exposure and HLA in healthy donors. In the PCR, 60 Vbeta and 13 Jbeta primers were used. The assay was immunoSEQ multiplex PCR, and TCRdb's table has in-frame clones only and misses some. The sample consists of 100,000 to 150,000 clones, about 74% of them appearing once. The sequenced sample was PBMCs. The receptors originated from a man aged 25-45 years in good health and CMV-seronegative.

The chain joins TRBV28 to TRBJ2-5; D is ambiguous. Germline-derived CDR1 and CDR2 are MDHEN and SYDVKM. Trimming removed 4 bases from V and 7 bases from J, with 16 bases in between. The CDR3 is 14 amino acids. The CDR3 spells CASSSSDWRGTQYF. CDR3 nucleotides: TGTGCCAGCAGTTCGTCGGATTGGAGAGGGACCCAGTACTTC.

The genes are TRBV5-1 and TRBJ1-1; possibly TRBD1 for D (6 bases). V shed 0 bases and J shed 1 base, with 13 bases lying between them. The germline V gene encodes CDR1 SGHRS and CDR2 YFSETQ. This CDR3 comprises 16 residues. DNA of the CDR3: TGCGCCAGCAGCTTGGACGGGAGGGGGAAGAACACTGAAGCTTTCTTT. As protein: CASSLDGRGKNTEAFF.

The gene calls are TRBV10-3 and TRBJ1-5; the match to TRBD1 covers 9 bases. The J segment lost 5 bases and the V segment lost 2 bases, leaving 4 bases of the junction unmatched. CDR1 and CDR2 from the germline V gene are ENHRY and SYGVKD. This CDR3 contains 15 residues. CDR3 DNA sequence: TGTGCCATCAGTGAGGGGACAGGGCCTTATCAGCCCCAGCATTTT. Amino acids: CAISEGTGPYQPQHF.

The chain joins TRBV10-3 to TRBJ2-5; D is ambiguous. CDR1 ENHRY and CDR2 SYGVKD come from the germline V gene. The CDR3 runs to 13 residues. V was shortened by 8 bases and J by 5 bases, with 15 bases between the two germline ends. CDR3 DNA sequence: TGTGCCATCTCCACTGTCCTTCGGGAGACCCAGTACTTC. Translating it yields CAISTVLRETQYF.

The chain links TRBV29-1 to TRBJ1-2; 12 nucleotides align to TRBD1. Germline V gives CDR1 SQVTM, CDR2 ANQGSEA. V gave up 4 bases and J gave up 8 bases; unmatched junction bases: 11. This CDR3 has 15 residues. The CDR3 here is CSVAGTGGAGGGYTF. CDR3 nucleotide sequence: TGCAGCGTTGCTGGGACAGGGGGCGCTGGGGGCGGCTACACCTTC. The full variable domain, rest sourced from reference TRBV29-1 and TRBJ1-2, is SAVISQKPSRDICQRGTSLTIQCQVDSQVTMMFWYRQQPGQSLTLIATANQGSEATYESGFVIDKFPISRPNLTFSTLTVSNMSPEDSSIYLCSVAGTGGAGGGYTFGSGTRLTVV.

V usage is TRBV5-1 and J usage is TRBJ2-2; 8 bases line up with TRBD2. CDR3 length equals 14 residues. Trimming at V came to 5 bases and at J to 3 bases, leaving 3 bases not matched to a gene. Germline V gene sequence: CDR1 SGHRS, CDR2 YFSETQ. The CDR3 spells CASSLAGDTGELFF. The CDR3 nucleotides are TGCGCCAGCAGTCTAGCGGGTGACACCGGGGAGCTGTTTTTT. Using reference TRBV5-1 and TRBJ2-2 for the parts outside the CDR3, the full variable domain is KAGVTQTPRYLIKTRGQQVTLSCSPISGHRSVSWYQQTPGQGLQFLFEYFSETQRNKGNFPGRFSGRQFSNSRSEMNVSTLELGDSALYLCASSLAGDTGELFFGEGSRLTVL.

The chain recombines TRBV2 with TRBJ1-2, with unresolved D. The CDR3 loop spans 15 amino acids. V lost 3 bases to trimming and J lost 2 bases, with 13 bases between them. Looked up from germline, CDR1 is SNHLY and CDR2 is FYNNEI. The CDR3 is CASSELGSSNYGYTF. The CDR3 nucleotides are TGTGCCAGCAGTGAGTTAGGGAGCTCGAACTATGGCTACACCTTC. The complete variable domain, with remaining parts taken from reference TRBV2 and TRBJ1-2, reads EPEVTQTPSHQVTQMGQEVILRCVPISNHLYFYWYRQILGQKVEFLVSFYNNEISEKSEIFDDQFSVERPDGSNFTLKIRSTKLEDSAMYFCASSELGSSNYGYTFGSGTRLTVV.

J is TRBJ1-5 and V is TRBV5-6; D is unclear. This CDR3 contains 14 residues. Germline CDR1 is SGHDT and CDR2 is YYEEEE. V lost 0 bases to trimming and J lost 7 bases, with 11 bases between them. The CDR3 loop is CASSLGLSVQPQHF. For the CDR3, the DNA is TGTGCCAGCAGCTTGGGGCTCTCTGTGCAGCCCCAGCATTTT.

This clone was observed a handful of times. The chain is built from TRBV5-1 and TRBJ1-2, with D perhaps matching TRBD1 (6 bases). CDR3 length: 14 residues. CDR1 SGHRS and CDR2 YFSETQ come from the germline V gene. V was trimmed by 0 bases and J by 2 bases, leaving 8 bases between them. CDR3 protein: CASSLGQANYGYTF. The DNA of the CDR3 is TGCGCCAGCAGCTTGGGACAGGCGAACTATGGCTACACCTTC.

The chain joins TRBV5-1 to TRBJ1-1; tentatively, D is TRBD1 (6 bases). This CDR3 has 12 amino acids. Trimming cost V 6 bases and J 4 bases, with 10 bases left between them. CDR1 and CDR2 (germline): SGHRS, YFSETQ. The CDR3 is CASNIGGTEAFF. The CDR3 DNA is TGCGCCAGCAACATAGGGGGCACTGAAGCTTTCTTT.

This chain joins TRBV28 and TRBJ2-7, with 10 bases matching TRBD1. This CDR3 comprises 16 residues. Trimming at V came to 5 bases and at J to 1 base, leaving 8 bases not matched to a gene. Germline CDR1 and CDR2: MDHEN and SYDVKM. The CDR3 sequence: CASSGGWTGGSYEQYF. For the CDR3, the DNA is TGTGCCAGCAGTGGCGGATGGACAGGGGGTTCCTACGAGCAGTACTTC.

This chain joins TRBV15 and TRBJ2-1; the match to TRBD2 covers 10 bases. Germline loops: CDR1 LNHNV, CDR2 YYDKDF (reference sequence). The CDR3 runs to 15 residues. The V segment lost 5 bases and the J segment 4 bases; nucleotides outside the gene matches: 5. The CDR3 bases are TGTGCCACCAGCGATGGACTAGCGGCTTACAATGAGCAGTTCTTC. As protein: CATSDGLAAYNEQFF.

This clone has more than one count but fewer than ten. The rearrangement uses TRBV5-4 and TRBJ1-2, with 8 bases aligning to TRBD1. CDR1 and CDR2 (germline): SGHNT, YYREEE (reference sequence). After removal of 7 bases from V and 5 bases from J, the junction contained 10 bases not matched to a gene. This CDR3 is built from 14 residues. The DNA of the CDR3 is TGTGCCAGCCGGGACAGGCAGAATACTTATGGCTACACCTTC. Encoded protein: CASRDRQNTYGYTF.

The chain carries TRBV28 and TRBJ1-3; no definite D call. V gave up 4 bases and J gave up 4 bases, with 14 bases separating them. The CDR3 loop spans 15 amino acids. CDR1 is MDHEN, CDR2 SYDVKM, per germline. CDR3 protein: CASSSLGPDGNTIYF. CDR3 sequence (DNA): TGTGCCAGCAGTTCCCTTGGGCCTGACGGAAACACCATATATTTT.

This chain connects TRBV27 to TRBJ2-7; D is uncertain. There are 16 residues in the CDR3. Germline values: CDR1 MNHEY, CDR2 SMNVEV (reference sequence). V was trimmed by 0 bases and J by 0 bases, leaving 12 bases between them. The CDR3 coding sequence is TGTGCCAGCAGTTTATCGTTTGGCCTCGTCTCCTACGAGCAGTACTTC. As protein: CASSLSFGLVSYEQYF.

On this clone: One end of the junction varies from germline; a read error may be responsible. The CDR3 nucleotides read TGTGCCAGCAGCCAAGGGGGGGGTTTC. Its protein product is CASSQGGGF. The V gene is TRBV3-1 (or the pseudogene TRBV3-2), the J gene TRBJ1-2, with D possibly TRBD1 on 5 matching bases. Germline CDR1 LGHDT, CDR2 YNNKEL (reference sequence). This CDR3 has 9 amino acids.

This chain joins TRBV28 and TRBJ2-2; weak D call: TRBD1 (6 bases). The ends were cut back, 6 bases at V and 7 bases at J, with 18 bases in the middle. The CDR3 is made up of 15 amino acids. Germline assignment: CDR1 MDHEN and CDR2 SYDVKM. The CDR3 sequence is CASSPNREWGGELFF. The DNA for the CDR3 is TGTGCCAGCAGCCCGAACAGGGAATGGGGCGGGGAGCTGTTTTTT. Supplemented by reference TRBV28 and TRBJ2-2, the full variable domain reads DVKVTQSSRYLVKRTGEKVFLECVQDMDHENMFWYRQDPGLGLRLIYFSYDVKMKEKGDIPEGYSVSREKKERFSLILESASTNQTSMYLCASSPNREWGGELFFGEGSRLTVL.

The chain joins TRBV29-1 to TRBJ1-2; the D gene is possibly TRBD1 (6 bases). V shed 5 bases and J shed 7 bases, with 17 bases lying between them. The CDR3 runs 13 residues. Germline values: CDR1 SQVTM, CDR2 ANQGSEA. CDR3 loop: CSVNGAGAGGYTF. Written as DNA, the CDR3 is TGCAGCGTTAACGGGGCGGGGGCGGGTGGCTACACCTTC.

CDR3 sequence reads: CASSLNRGEEGPDTQYF. The CDR3, as DNA: TGTGCCAGCAGCTTAAACAGGGGAGAGGAGGGTCCAGATACGCAGTATTTT. The chain has TRBV7-2 and TRBJ2-3; D may be TRBD1 (7 bases). This CDR3 is built from 17 residues. From germline, CDR1 is SGHTA and CDR2 FQGNSA. V lost 2 bases and J 4 bases, leaving 19 bases between the germline ends.

This clone was detected only a few times. J is TRBJ1-5 and V is TRBV6-5; TRBD1 agrees at 7 bases. This CDR3 has 15 amino acids. The V segment lost 5 bases and the J segment 3 bases; nucleotides outside the gene matches: 7. The germline CDR1 and CDR2 sequences are MNHEY and SVGAGI. The DNA for the CDR3 is TGTGCCAGCAGTCGGGCAGGGGGTACCAATCAGCCCCAGCATTTT. Protein product: CASSRAGGTNQPQHF.

The chain has TRBV27 and TRBJ2-2; D may be TRBD1 (6 bases). This CDR3 comprises 16 residues. The V end was cut by 2 bases, the J end by 9 bases, with 19 bases between. Per germline, CDR1 MNHEY and CDR2 SMNVEV (reference sequence). The CDR3 spells CASSLRAGDPHRELFF. For the CDR3, the DNA is TGTGCCAGCAGTTTACGGGCAGGGGACCCGCATAGGGAGCTGTTTTTT.

The V gene is TRBV29-1, the J gene TRBJ2-1; 7 positions agree with TRBD1. V shed 5 bases and J 1 base; nucleotides not matched to a gene: 5. The CDR3 extends over 14 amino acids. Germline V gene lookup returns CDR1 SQVTM and CDR2 ANQGSEA. The CDR3 nucleotides are TGCAGCGTTCTACAGGGGAAGTCCTACAATGAGCAGTTCTTC. Protein: CSVLQGKSYNEQFF.

This clone has a single count. This chain joins TRBV29-1 and TRBJ2-7, with 8 bases identical to TRBD1. Per germline, CDR1 SQVTM and CDR2 ANQGSEA. CDR3 length equals 16 residues. V trimming: 1 base; J trimming: 0 bases; junction bases outside the gene matches: 8. The CDR3 protein is CSVEATGQGSSYEQYF. CDR3 DNA sequence: TGCAGCGTTGAAGCTACTGGACAGGGAAGCTCCTACGAGCAGTACTTC.

The chain links TRBV30 to TRBJ1-1; unclear D gene. Germline V CDR1 and CDR2: GTSNPN, SVGIG (reference sequence). The CDR3 is 12 residues long. Trimming left V 1 base short and J 9 bases short, with 12 bases between. The CDR3 is CAWSEARGQAFF. CDR3 in DNA: TGTGCCTGGAGTGAGGCGCGTGGGCAAGCTTTCTTT.

This clone has a handful of counts. The chain has TRBV7-8 and TRBJ1-1, with D unresolved. This CDR3 contains 12 residues. Germline V gives CDR1 SGHVS, CDR2 FQNEAQ. V shed 5 bases and J shed 8 bases, with 12 bases lying between them. CDR3 DNA sequence: TGTGCCAGCAGCCGAGATTACGTGGAAGCTTTCTTT. Its translation is CASSRDYVEAFF.

The chain carries TRBV11-2 and TRBJ1-1; 10 bases align to TRBD1. Germline V gene sequence: CDR1 SGHAT, CDR2 FQNNGV. Trimming at V came to 5 bases and at J to 10 bases, leaving 4 bases not matched to a gene. The CDR3 is 12 amino acids. This chain's CDR3 is CASSHDRGRAFF. Here the CDR3 DNA reads TGTGCCAGCAGCCACGACAGGGGGCGAGCTTTCTTT.

This clone was seen only a few times. The rearrangement joins TRBV27 to TRBJ2-7; 7 nucleotides agree with TRBD2. CDR3 length equals 15 residues. Trimming at V came to 6 bases and at J to 4 bases, leaving 12 bases not matched to a gene. CDR1 and CDR2 (germline): MNHEY, SMNVEV (reference sequence). Written as DNA, the CDR3 is TGTGCCAGCAGACGAACCGGGACGGGAGGATACGAGCAGTACTTC. Protein: CASRRTGTGGYEQYF.

The chain has TRBV5-6 and TRBJ2-6, with 11 bases identical to TRBD2. Germline V gene lookup returns CDR1 SGHDT and CDR2 YYEEEE. J gave up 2 bases and V 4 bases, and 8 bases lay outside the gene matches. CDR3 length equals 18 residues. CDR3 nucleotide sequence: TGTGCCAGCAGCCCCGGACTAGCGGGTGCTCCTGGGGCCAACGTCCTGACTTTC. Encoded protein: CASSPGLAGAPGANVLTF.

This clone has only one observation. The chain links TRBV2 to TRBJ2-2; D uncertain. CDR3 length equals 13 residues. Trimming removed 5 bases at V and 0 bases at J, with 4 bases between. Per germline, CDR1 SNHLY and CDR2 FYNNEI. As DNA, the CDR3 is TGTGCCAGCAGTTTAGCGAACACCGGGGAGCTGTTTTTT. Its protein product is CASSLANTGELFF.

The rearrangement links TRBV7-2 to TRBJ1-5; D remains ambiguous. Germline V lookup: CDR1 SGHTA, CDR2 FQGNSA. V was pared by 2 bases and J by 2 bases, with 4 bases between. The CDR3 extends over 13 amino acids. The DNA for the CDR3 is TGTGCCAGCAGCTTATCGGGCAATCAGCCCCAGCATTTT. Translation: CASSLSGNQPQHF.

The chain has TRBV5-1 and TRBJ2-5, with 8 bases matching TRBD2. There are 16 residues in the CDR3. Germline V gene data show CDR1 as SGHRS and CDR2 as YFSETQ. The V gene end was trimmed by 0 bases and the J gene end by 4 bases; junction bases not matched to a gene: 8. The CDR3 loop is CASSLEYGRAVETQYF. The CDR3 DNA sequence: TGCGCCAGCAGCTTGGAGTACGGGAGGGCCGTAGAGACCCAGTACTTC. The variable domain in full, completed from reference TRBV5-1 and TRBJ2-5, reads KAGVTQTPRYLIKTRGQQVTLSCSPISGHRSVSWYQQTPGQGLQFLFEYFSETQRNKGNFPGRFSGRQFSNSRSEMNVSTLELGDSALYLCASSLEYGRAVETQYFGPGTRLLVL.